The following is a T cell receptor beta chain sequence with its context. This record comes from a study of CD8 T cells in Susac syndrome. The V segment lost 5 bases and the J segment 7 bases; nucleotides outside the gene matches: 7. CDR1 is ENHRY and CDR2 is SYGVKD in the germline V gene. CDR3 length: 13 residues. With random hexamers, reverse transcription was performed on about 0.45 to 1 ug of RNA. TCRdb ran MiXCR on the immunoSEQ multiplex PCR reads and lists one entry per CDR3 protein. The sample holds 200,000 to 250,000 distinct CDR3 sequences, about 95% seen once. The chain joins TRBV10-3 to TRBJ2-7; 8 nucleotides line up with TRBD1. This TCR was sampled from a human donor with multiple sclerosis. Sequencing was done on a sample of CD4+ T cells from PBMCs. The CDR3 protein is CAISPDRVQEQYF. Written as DNA, the CDR3 is TGTGCCATCAGTCCGGACAGGGTACAGGAGCAGTACTTC.